Sequencing of this T cell receptor beta chain was carried out in a study of T cell repertoires in aging, cancer and after chemotherapy. This clonotype turned up a few times. Its antigen is unidentified. CDR1 LNHDA and CDR2 SQIVND come from the germline V gene (reference sequence). The CDR3 totals 15 residues. The J segment lost 3 bases and the V segment lost 6 bases, leaving 7 bases of the junction unmatched. Study-wide points: No conclusions about immunological memory after chemotherapy can be drawn from the repertoire data. Age-matched healthy donors had significantly more diverse, less clonal blood TCR repertoires than untreated cancer patients.

Peripheral blood genomic DNA, not sorted cells or RNA, was the template. A mixed TRB-A/B primer pool amplified rearranged TRB by multiplex touch-down PCR. TCRdb used MiXCR to reprocess the multiplex PCR reads, holding one entry per CDR3 protein. The sample records fewer than 1,500 distinct CDR3 sequences, about 30% being singletons. The sample taken for sequencing was blood. The sequence was collected from a human donor with a solid tumor. The rearrangement joins TRBV19 to TRBJ1-4, with TRBD1 matching 7 bases. The CDR3 reads CASRLTGTANEKLFF. CDR3 coding DNA: TGTGCCAGTAGACTAACCGGGACAGCTAATGAAAAACTGTTTTTT.